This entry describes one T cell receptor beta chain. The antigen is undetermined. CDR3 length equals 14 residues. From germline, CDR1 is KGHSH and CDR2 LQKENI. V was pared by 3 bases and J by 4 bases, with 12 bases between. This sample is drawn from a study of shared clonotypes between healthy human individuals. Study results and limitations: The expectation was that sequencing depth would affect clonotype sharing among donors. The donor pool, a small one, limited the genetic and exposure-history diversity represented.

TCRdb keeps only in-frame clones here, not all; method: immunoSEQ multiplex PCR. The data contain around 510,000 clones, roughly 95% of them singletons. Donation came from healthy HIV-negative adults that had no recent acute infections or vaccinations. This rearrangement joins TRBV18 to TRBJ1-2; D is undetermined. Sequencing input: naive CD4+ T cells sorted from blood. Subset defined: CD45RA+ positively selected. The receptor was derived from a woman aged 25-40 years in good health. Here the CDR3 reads CASSPRNPSYGYTF. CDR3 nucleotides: TGTGCCAGCTCACCTCGAAACCCGAGCTATGGCTACACCTTC.